The 13 T cell receptor beta chains given below trace back to one sample, sequenced in a study of T cell repertoires in cytomegalovirus infection. Antigens for these TCRs are unknown. A single record per CDR3 protein comes from TCRdb applying MiXCR to the reads. The profile shows fewer than 200,000 distinct CDR3 sequences, roughly 21% of them singletons. The material sequenced was CD8+ T cells from cultured PBMCs, taken from culture after CMV antigen stimulation. These receptors were taken from a human donor in good health (CMV status not recorded). Some clones in this sample may be carry-over from other donors' samples.

This clonotype was seen only a few times. V is TRBV12-3 or TRBV12-4 and J is TRBJ2-7; 9 nucleotides agree with TRBD1. The J segment lost 6 bases and the V segment lost 4 bases, leaving 13 bases of the junction unmatched. This CDR3 is built from 16 residues. The CDR3 bases are TGTGCCAGCAGTTCGGGACAGGGCGGTGGTATACGCGAGCAGTACTTC. Encoded protein: CASSSGQGGGIREQYF.

This clonotype was observed a handful of times. J is TRBJ2-3 and V is TRBV6-2 or TRBV6-3; tentatively, D is TRBD2 (7 bases). Germline V gene lookup returns CDR1 MNHEY and CDR2 SVGEGT. The CDR3 runs 15 residues. V lost 7 bases, J lost 3 bases, and 17 bases lay in between. The CDR3 here is CASTEWGGQTDTQYF. The DNA for the CDR3 is TGTGCCAGCACCGAATGGGGGGGCCAGACAGATACGCAGTATTTT.

This clonotype was counted a single time. The chain links TRBV27 to TRBJ2-7; the D gene is possibly TRBD1 (5 bases). CDR3 length: 13 amino acids. V lost 1 base and J 7 bases, leaving 11 bases between the germline ends. Germline CDR1 reads MNHEY; CDR2 reads SMNVEV (reference sequence). The CDR3 loop is CASSLFKGREQYF. The CDR3 DNA follows: TGTGCCAGCAGTTTATTTAAGGGGCGGGAGCAGTACTTC.

The rearrangement uses TRBV12-3 or TRBV12-4 and TRBJ1-4; D is possibly TRBD1 (5 bases). This CDR3 contains 12 residues. Trimming cost V 5 bases and J 7 bases, with 8 bases left between them. CDR3 residues: CASSQGIEKLFF. The CDR3 DNA sequence: TGTGCCAGCAGTCAGGGTATTGAAAAACTGTTTTTT.

This chain connects TRBV6-2 or TRBV6-3 to TRBJ2-7; D may be TRBD1 or TRBD2 (5 bases each). The CDR3 is made up of 15 amino acids. The germline CDR1 and CDR2 sequences are MNHEY and SVGEGT. Trimming removed 7 bases from V and 2 bases from J, with 18 bases in between. CDR3 nucleotide sequence: TGTGCCAGCACCCCTATAGGGACGGGCACCTACGAGCAGTACTTC. This codes for CASTPIGTGTYEQYF.

The chain carries TRBV7-2 and TRBJ2-5; TRBD1 matches at 7 bases. This CDR3 comprises 15 residues. Unmatched junction bases numbered 10, after V lost 5 bases and J lost 4 bases. Per the germline V gene, CDR1 is SGHTA and CDR2 is FQGNSA. The CDR3 spells CASSARDSVGETQYF. CDR3 coding DNA: TGTGCCAGCAGCGCCCGGGACAGCGTTGGAGAGACCCAGTACTTC.

The V and J genes are TRBV11-2 and TRBJ2-7; D is unclear. Germline V CDR1 and CDR2: SGHAT, FQNNGV. The CDR3 contains 14 residues. Trimming removed 2 bases at V and 2 bases at J, with 10 bases between. CDR3 nucleotides: TGTGCCAGCAGCTTAAAGGGCAGAGCCTACGAGCAGTACTTC. The encoded protein is CASSLKGRAYEQYF.

This clonotype appeared a few times. The V and J genes are TRBV7-8 and TRBJ2-3, with 9 positions matching TRBD2. The J segment lost 0 bases and the V segment lost 5 bases, leaving 12 bases of the junction unmatched. Per the germline V gene, CDR1 is SGHVS and CDR2 is FQNEAQ. CDR3 length: 18 amino acids. CDR3 sequence: CASSLRPRGGGSTDTQYF. For the CDR3, the DNA is TGTGCCAGCAGCCTCCGGCCTCGCGGGGGGGGAAGCACAGATACGCAGTATTTT.

The chain uses TRBV12-3 or TRBV12-4 and TRBJ2-1; possibly TRBD1 or TRBD2 for D (5 bases each). V shed 5 bases and J shed 8 bases, with 19 bases lying between them. This CDR3 comprises 15 residues. The chain's CDR3 is CASSGGQGRIHEQFF. The CDR3 coding sequence is TGTGCCAGCAGTGGGGGTCAGGGAAGGATACATGAGCAGTTCTTC.

There are a few counts of this clonotype. The rearrangement uses TRBV19 and TRBJ1-4; 10 nucleotides line up with TRBD1. J lost 7 bases, V lost 6 bases, and 8 bases had no gene match. Germline V gene data show CDR1 as LNHDA and CDR2 as SQIVND (reference sequence). The CDR3 covers 15 residues. This CDR3 reads CASRFADRGSEKLFF. CDR3 bases: TGTGCCAGTAGATTCGCGGACAGGGGGTCTGAAAAACTGTTTTTT.

As DNA, the CDR3 is TGTGCCAGGACTGACAGGATTTCCTATGGCTACACCTTC. Translating gives CARTDRISYGYTF. The genes are TRBV2 and TRBJ1-2; tentatively, D is TRBD1 (6 bases). The V and J ends lost 9 bases and 4 bases respectively, with 15 bases between them. The CDR3 has 13 residues. Germline V CDR1 and CDR2: SNHLY, FYNNEI. Complete variable domain (other parts from reference TRBV2 and TRBJ1-2): EPEVTQTPSHQVTQMGQEVILRCVPISNHLYFYWYRQILGQKVEFLVSFYNNEISEKSEIFDDQFSVERPDGSNFTLKIRSTKLEDSAMYFCARTDRISYGYTFGSGTRLTVV.

V usage is TRBV7-8 and J usage is TRBJ2-6; D ambiguous. Germline assignment: CDR1 SGHVS and CDR2 FQNEAQ. The CDR3 contains 20 residues. The V end was cut by 5 bases, the J end by 1 base, with 24 bases between. The chain's CDR3 is CASSPHLGYALFSGANVLTF. The CDR3 DNA sequence: TGTGCCAGCAGCCCCCATCTGGGATACGCCCTTTTTTCTGGGGCCAACGTCCTGACTTTC.

This clonotype was counted only a few times. J is TRBJ2-3 and V is TRBV7-9; D tentatively fits TRBD1 or TRBD2 (5 bases each). The V end was cut by 3 bases, the J end by 5 bases, with 18 bases between. From germline, CDR1 is SEHNR and CDR2 FQNEAQ (reference sequence). The CDR3 is 16 residues long. CDR3 region: CASSLQVQDSGDTQYF. In nucleotides, the CDR3 is TGTGCCAGCAGCTTGCAGGTACAGGACTCGGGAGATACGCAGTATTTT.